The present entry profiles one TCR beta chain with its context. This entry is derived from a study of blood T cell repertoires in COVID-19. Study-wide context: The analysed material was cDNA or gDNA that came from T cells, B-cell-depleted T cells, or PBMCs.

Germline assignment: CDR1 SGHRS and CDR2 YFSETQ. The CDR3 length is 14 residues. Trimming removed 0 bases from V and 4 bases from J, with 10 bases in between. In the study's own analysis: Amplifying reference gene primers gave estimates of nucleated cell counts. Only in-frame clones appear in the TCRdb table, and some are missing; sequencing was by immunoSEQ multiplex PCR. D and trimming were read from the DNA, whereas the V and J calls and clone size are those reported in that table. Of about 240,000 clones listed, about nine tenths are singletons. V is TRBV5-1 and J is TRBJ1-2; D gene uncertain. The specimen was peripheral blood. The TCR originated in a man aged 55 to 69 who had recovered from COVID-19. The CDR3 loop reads CASSLDQDAYGYTF. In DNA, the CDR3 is TGCGCCAGCAGCTTGGACCAGGATGCCTATGGCTACACCTTC.